A single T cell receptor beta chain is shown here with its context. Its cognate antigen is unknown. Compared with germline, one end of the junction differs, possibly owing to a read error. PCR employed 60 Vbeta and 13 Jbeta primers. Sequencing used immunoSEQ multiplex PCR; TCRdb keeps in-frame clones, though not all of them. The sample shows about 160,000 clones, around 79% of them seen only once. This CDR3 has 13 residues. CDR1 is SSHAT, CDR2 FNYEAQ, per germline (reference sequence). This record comes from a study of cytomegalovirus exposure and HLA in healthy donors. Study-wide results and limits: It was confirmed in vitro that three of the CMV-associated chains were specific for CMV antigens.

This sequence was found in a man aged 40-50 years in good health and CMV-seronegative. The chain uses TRBV7-7 and TRBJ1-3, with D uncertain. The specimen was PBMCs. CDR3 residues: CASSPMRGNTIYF. The CDR3 bases are TGTGCTAGCAGCCCGATGAGGGGAAACACCATATATTTT.